The clone carrying this T cell receptor (beta chain) showed up just a few times. Its antigen is still unknown. The data were obtained in a study of T cells in Graves' hyperthyroidism and ophthalmopathy. Findings of the study overall: Ophthalmopathy was distinguished from stable hyperthyroidism by 13 V-J signatures.

Hyperthyroidism, newly diagnosed and lasting under 2 months, affected patients aged 18 to 65. TCR beta CDR3 regions were amplified from RNA transcripts. A first-round RT-PCR of the TCR CDR3 used the HTBI primer set. In TCRdb, the multiplex PCR reads were re-called with MiXCR into one record per CDR3 protein. The top ten clones hold around 15% of a sample with 550,000 to 850,000 distinct CDR3 sequences, around 20% of them seen once. Germline V lookup: CDR1 ENHRY, CDR2 SYGVKD. V was clipped by 2 bases and J by 3 bases, with 5 bases between them. This CDR3 contains 14 residues. The TCR was taken from a woman in her forties or fifties with Graves' hyperthyroidism that later progressed to Graves' ophthalmopathy. The chain has TRBV10-3 and TRBJ2-6, with D unclear. Sequenced input: blood. CDR3 nucleotide sequence: TGTGCCATCAGTGAGGCCGGTGGGGCCAACGTCCTGACTTTC. Encoded protein: CAISEAGGANVLTF.